This T cell receptor (beta chain) was sequenced during a study of control samples from healthy donors and cancer patients (TCRdb year 2020). Receptor libraries were prepared by the immunoSEQ multiplex PCR assay. TCRdb re-hosts the immuneACCESS table, in-frame sequences only. Its copies lack some clones; in the studies checked, an unresolved V gene accounts for under half of them, and the cause for the rest is not known. The sample table lists some 65,000 clones, around 84% of them with a count of one. About 3% of the sample goes to the ten largest clones. With respect to this clone: The target of this receptor is not known. The junction differs from germline at one of its ends, possibly a read error.

This receptor was obtained from a woman aged 45-65 years with lung cancer. The sequenced sample was PBMCs.

The nucleotide sequence is TGTGCCAGCAGACAAGGTTTCGGTCACGAGCAGTACTTC. It encodes CASRQGFGHEQYF. The V gene is TRBV3-1 (or the pseudogene TRBV3-2) and the J gene is TRBJ2-7; no D segment can be confidently identified. For CDR1 and CDR2, the germline V gene (reference sequence) lists LGHDT and YNNKEL. There are 13 amino acids in the CDR3, from cysteine to phenylalanine inclusive. Of the read, only the CDR3 DNA is kept; its 39 bases are in frame from base 1.